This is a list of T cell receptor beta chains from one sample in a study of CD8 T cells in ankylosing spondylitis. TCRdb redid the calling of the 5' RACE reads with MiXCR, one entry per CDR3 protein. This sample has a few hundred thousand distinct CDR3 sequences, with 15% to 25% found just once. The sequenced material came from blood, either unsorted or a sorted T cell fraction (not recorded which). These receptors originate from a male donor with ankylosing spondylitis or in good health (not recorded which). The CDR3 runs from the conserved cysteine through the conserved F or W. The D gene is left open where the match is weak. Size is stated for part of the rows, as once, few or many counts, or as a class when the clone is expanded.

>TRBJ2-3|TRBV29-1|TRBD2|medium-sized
CSVGLAGVANTQYF
TGCAGCGTTGGACTAGCGGGAGTTGCGAATACGCAGTATTTT
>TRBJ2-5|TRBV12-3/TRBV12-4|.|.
CASSLGQVEQETQYF
TGTGCCAGCAGTTTAGGGCAGGTGGAACAAGAGACCCAGTACTTC
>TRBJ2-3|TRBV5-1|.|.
CASSLLGRTDTQYF
TGCGCCAGCAGCTTGTTGGGGAGGACAGATACGCAGTATTTT
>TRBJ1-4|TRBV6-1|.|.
CASSLRPATTNEKLFF
TGTGCCAGCAGCCTACGGCCCGCAACAACTAATGAAAAACTGTTTTTT
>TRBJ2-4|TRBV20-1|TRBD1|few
CSARQGKSKNIQYF
TGCAGTGCGAGACAGGGGAAGTCCAAAAACATTCAGTACTTC
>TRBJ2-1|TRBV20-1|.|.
CSARGSNSYNEQFF
TGCAGTGCTCGGGGCAGCAATTCCTACAATGAGCAGTTCTTC
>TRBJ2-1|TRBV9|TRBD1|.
CASSVAGTALNEQFF
TGTGCCAGCAGCGTAGCCGGGACAGCTCTTAATGAGCAGTTCTTC
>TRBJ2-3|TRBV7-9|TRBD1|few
CASSDPKGQGVTDTQYF
TGTGCCAGCAGCGATCCTAAGGGACAGGGTGTCACAGATACGCAGTATTTT
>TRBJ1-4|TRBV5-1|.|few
CASSYGQPNEKLFF
TGCGCCAGCAGCTACGGACAGCCTAATGAAAAACTGTTTTTT
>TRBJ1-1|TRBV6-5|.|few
CASSYAGYRATEAFF
TGTGCCAGCAGTTACGCGGGGTACAGGGCGACTGAAGCTTTCTTT
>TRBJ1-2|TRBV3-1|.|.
CASSQGSGFNYGYTF
TGTGCCAGCAGCCAAGGCTCCGGTTTTAACTATGGCTACACCTTC
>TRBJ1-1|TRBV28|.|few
CASPGDGEAFF
TGTGCCAGCCCAGGAGACGGTGAAGCTTTCTTT
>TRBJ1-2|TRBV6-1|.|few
CASSERVDTLYGYTF
TGTGCCAGCAGTGAAAGGGTCGACACTCTCTATGGCTACACCTTC
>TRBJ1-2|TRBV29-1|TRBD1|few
CSVEVPPGGTYGYTF
TGCAGCGTTGAAGTCCCGCCAGGGGGCACTTATGGCTACACCTTC
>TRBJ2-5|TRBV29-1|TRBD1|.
CSVRQGATETQYF
TGCAGCGTTAGACAGGGGGCCACGGAGACCCAGTACTTC
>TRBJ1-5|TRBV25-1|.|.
CASSETGSSNQPQHF
TGTGCCAGCAGTGAGACAGGCTCTAGCAATCAGCCCCAGCATTTT
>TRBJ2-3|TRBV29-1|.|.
CSGRYPRSTDTQYF
TGCAGCGGAAGATATCCCAGGAGCACAGATACGCAGTATTTT
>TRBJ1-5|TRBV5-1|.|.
CASSPDTHSNQPQHF
TGCGCCAGCAGCCCAGACACCCATAGCAATCAGCCCCAGCATTTT
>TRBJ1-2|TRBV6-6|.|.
CASSHGLDYGYTF
TGTGCCAGCAGTCACGGACTCGACTATGGCTACACCTTC
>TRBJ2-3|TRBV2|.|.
CASVTGLSTDTQYF
TGTGCCAGCGTAACGGGTTTAAGCACAGATACGCAGTATTTT
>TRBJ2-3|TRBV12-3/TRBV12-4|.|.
CASSFSLLAASTDTQYF
TGTGCCAGCAGTTTTTCCCTTTTAGCGGCTAGCACAGATACGCAGTATTTT
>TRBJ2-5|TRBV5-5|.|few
CASSSLRAQETQYF
TGTGCCAGCAGCTCCCTTCGGGCTCAAGAGACCCAGTACTTC
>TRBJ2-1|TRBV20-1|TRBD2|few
CSARVLAGYNEQFF
TGCAGTGCTAGAGTCCTAGCGGGGTACAATGAGCAGTTCTTC
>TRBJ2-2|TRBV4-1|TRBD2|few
CASSQEEGLAVNTGELFF
TGCGCCAGCAGCCAAGAGGAGGGACTAGCGGTTAACACCGGGGAGCTGTTTTTT
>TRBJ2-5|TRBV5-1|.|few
CASREAPETQYF
TGCGCCAGCAGGGAGGCCCCAGAGACCCAGTACTTC
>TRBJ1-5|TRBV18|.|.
CASSQVHSNQPQHF
TGTGCCAGCTCACAGGTACATAGCAATCAGCCCCAGCATTTT
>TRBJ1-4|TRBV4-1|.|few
CASSQEWGGKLFF
TGCGCCAGCAGCCAAGAATGGGGGGGGAAACTGTTTTTT
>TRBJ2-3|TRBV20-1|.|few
CSAPGRSTDTQYF
TGCAGTGCACCGGGACGAAGCACAGATACGCAGTATTTT
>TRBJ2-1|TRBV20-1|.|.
CSARRGESFHEQFF
TGCAGTGCTAGACGCGGGGAGAGCTTTCATGAGCAGTTCTTC
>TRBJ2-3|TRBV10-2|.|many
CASRGQEGGFSTDTQYF
TGCGCCAGCAGAGGACAGGAGGGGGGATTTAGCACAGATACGCAGTATTTT
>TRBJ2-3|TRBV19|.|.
CASSMITAGTDTQYF
TGTGCCAGTAGTATGATAACCGCCGGAACAGATACGCAGTATTTT
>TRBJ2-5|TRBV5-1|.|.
CASSPYGETQYF
TGCGCCAGCAGCCCCTACGGAGAGACCCAGTACTTC
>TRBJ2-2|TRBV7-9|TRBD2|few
CASSFMLAGSTGELFF
TGTGCCAGCAGCTTTATGCTAGCGGGTAGCACCGGGGAGCTGTTTTTT
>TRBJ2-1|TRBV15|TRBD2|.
CATSRGLAGADNEQFF
TGTGCCACCAGCAGGGGGTTAGCGGGGGCCGACAATGAGCAGTTCTTC
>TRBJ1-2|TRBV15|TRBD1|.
CATSRGQGDGYTF
TGTGCCACCAGCAGAGGACAGGGAGACGGCTACACCTTC
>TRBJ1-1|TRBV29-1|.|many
CSAGQTLNTEAFF
TGCAGCGCTGGACAGACCTTGAACACTGAAGCTTTCTTT
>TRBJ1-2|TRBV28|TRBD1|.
CASSPRGRYGYTF
TGTGCCAGCAGTCCAAGGGGGCGGTATGGCTACACCTTC
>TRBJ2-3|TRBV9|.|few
CASSPTLTEDTQYF
TGTGCCAGCAGCCCGACCTTGACGGAAGATACGCAGTATTTT
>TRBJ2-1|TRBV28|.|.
CASSLRTIYNEQFF
TGTGCCAGTAGTCTCCGGACCATCTACAATGAGCAGTTCTTC
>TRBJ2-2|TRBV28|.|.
CASSSPQVGTGELFF
TGTGCCAGCAGTTCCCCCCAGGTTGGAACCGGGGAGCTGTTTTTT
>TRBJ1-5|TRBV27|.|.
CASSYAAHQPQHF
TGTGCCAGCAGTTATGCAGCACATCAGCCCCAGCATTTT
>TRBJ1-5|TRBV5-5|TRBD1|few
CASSPRTGVQPQHF
TGTGCCAGCAGCCCCCGGACAGGGGTTCAGCCCCAGCATTTT